This TCR beta chain stems from a study of T-cell memory formation after mild COVID-19. A few counts support this clonotype. TCRdb re-analysed the 5' RACE reads in MiXCR, keeping a single row per CDR3 protein. This sample has approximately 480,000 distinct CDR3 sequences, with roughly 18% found just once. Per the germline V gene, CDR1 is SGHRS and CDR2 is YFSETQ. The junction had 8 bases not matched to a gene; V was cut back by 0 bases and J by 6 bases. There are 17 residues in the CDR3. Sequenced material: PBMCs or a T cell subset sorted from them (not recorded which). The TCR was taken from an adult woman who had mild COVID-19 (a few samples of this study predate the infection). Cell type and time point are not known. The genes are TRBV5-1 and TRBJ1-5, with 11 bases fitting TRBD1. CDR3 in DNA: TGCGCCAGCAGCTTGGGCGACGGACAGGGGGCTGGTCAGCCCCAGCATTTT. This sequence encodes CASSLGDGQGAGQPQHF. Based on the CDR3 plus reference TRBV5-1 and TRBJ1-5, the full variable domain is KAGVTQTPRYLIKTRGQQVTLSCSPISGHRSVSWYQQTPGQGLQFLFEYFSETQRNKGNFPGRFSGRQFSNSRSEMNVSTLELGDSALYLCASSLGDGQGAGQPQHFGDGTRLSIL.